This TCR beta chain was identified during a study of blood T cell repertoires in COVID-19. On the study more broadly: COVID-19 samples collected from the United States, Italy and Spain covered acute and convalescent phases.

The CDR3 extends over 14 amino acids. V was trimmed by 6 bases and J by 4 bases, leaving 15 bases between them. CDR1 is LNHDA, CDR2 SQIVND, per germline (reference sequence). Profiled with immunoSEQ multiplex PCR; TCRdb holds only in-frame clones, not every one. This sample carries roughly 100,000 clones, approximately 90% of them seen once, and the ten largest clones take around 3.3%. This TCR derives from a man aged 50 to 60 in a cohort sampled during active COVID-19. Sequencing input: peripheral blood. V gene TRBV19 combines with J gene TRBJ1-1; D is unclear. CDR3 nucleotide sequence: TGTGCCAGTAGCTTTAGTAGCTATGGCACTGAAGCTTTCTTT. Its protein is CASSFSSYGTEAFF.